This T cell receptor (beta chain) was profiled in a study of cytomegalovirus exposure and HLA in healthy donors. The PCR employed 60 Vbeta primers together with 13 Jbeta primers. Here immunoSEQ multiplex PCR was the method, and the copy in TCRdb shows in-frame clones only, minus some. The data show about 160,000 clones, nearly 80% seen once. This CDR3 is built from 15 residues. Germline CDR1 and CDR2: MNHEY and SVGAGI. Between the trimmed V and J ends, which lost 4 bases and 0 bases, there was a span of 10 bases. The clonotype was recovered from a middle-aged woman in good health and CMV-seronegative. The sample taken for sequencing was PBMCs. V gene TRBV6-5 combines with J gene TRBJ1-3; D might be TRBD1 (5 bases). CDR3 sequence: CASSFYRSSGNTIYF. The CDR3 nucleotides read TGTGCCAGCAGTTTTTACAGGAGCTCTGGAAACACCATATATTTT.